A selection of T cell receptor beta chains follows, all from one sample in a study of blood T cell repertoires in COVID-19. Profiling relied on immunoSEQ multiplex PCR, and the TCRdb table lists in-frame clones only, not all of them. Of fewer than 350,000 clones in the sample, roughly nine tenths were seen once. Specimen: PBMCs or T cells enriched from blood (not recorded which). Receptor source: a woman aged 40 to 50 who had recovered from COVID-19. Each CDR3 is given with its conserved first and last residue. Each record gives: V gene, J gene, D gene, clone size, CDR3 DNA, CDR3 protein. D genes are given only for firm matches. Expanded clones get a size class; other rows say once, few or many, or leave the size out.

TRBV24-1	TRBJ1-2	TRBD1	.	TGTGCCATCGACAGGGTTGGCTACACCTTC	CAIDRVGYTF
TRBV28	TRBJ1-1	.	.	TGTGCCAGCAGTTCCCCCGGGGATTATGAAGCTTTCTTT	CASSSPGDYEAFF
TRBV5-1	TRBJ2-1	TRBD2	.	TGCGCCAGCAGCTTGTATCGGACTAGCGTCAATGAGCAGTTCTTC	CASSLYRTSVNEQFF
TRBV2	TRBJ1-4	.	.	TGTGCCAGCAGTGAGCGTAGACTTATATTTACTTATGAAAAACTGTTTTTT	CASSERRLIFTYEKLFF
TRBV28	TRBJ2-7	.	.	TGTGCCAGCAGTTCCGGGTTTAGCAACGAGCAGTACTTC	CASSSGFSNEQYF
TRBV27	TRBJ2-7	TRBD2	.	TGTGCCAGCAGTAGTATAGCGGGGGGCGATATCGGGCAGTACTTC	CASSSIAGGDIGQYF
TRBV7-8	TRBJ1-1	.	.	TGTGCCAGCAGCCTTACAGAGAACACTGAAGCTTTCTTT	CASSLTENTEAFF
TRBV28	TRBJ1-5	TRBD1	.	TGTGCCAGCAGCTTTACTCAGGGGGCTAGCAATCAGCCCCAGCATTTT	CASSFTQGASNQPQHF
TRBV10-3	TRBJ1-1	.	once	TGTGCCATCAGTGAACCACAGGGCCCTGAAGCTTTCTTT	CAISEPQGPEAFF
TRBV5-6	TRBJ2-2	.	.	TGTGCCAGCAGCTTGGGTTTCGCCGGGGAGCTGTTTTTT	CASSLGFAGELFF
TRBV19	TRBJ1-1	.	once	TGTGCCACCCGGACAGATCAGAACACTGAAGCTTTCTTT	CATRTDQNTEAFF
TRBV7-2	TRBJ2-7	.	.	TGTGCCAGCAGCTTAGGAGTATCGTCCGAGCAGTACTTC	CASSLGVSSEQYF
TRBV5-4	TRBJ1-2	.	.	TGTGCCAGCAGAGGGTTGGGCGGGAGTAGAGGCTACACCTTC	CASRGLGGSRGYTF
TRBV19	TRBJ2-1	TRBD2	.	TGTGCCAGTAGCGGGGGGGGACTAGCGGGAAGCAATGAGCAGTTCTTC	CASSGGGLAGSNEQFF
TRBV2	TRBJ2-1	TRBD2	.	TGTGCCAGCAGGGCCCCCGGGACTAGCGGGAGTGGGTATGAGCAGTTCTTC	CASRAPGTSGSGYEQFF
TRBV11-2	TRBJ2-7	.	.	TGTGCCAGCAGCTTAGTAGCGTATCCGAGCTCCTACGAGCAGTACTTC	CASSLVAYPSSYEQYF
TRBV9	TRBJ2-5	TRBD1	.	TGTGCCAGCAGCAGTACAGGGGGCCAAGAGACCCAGTACTTC	CASSSTGGQETQYF
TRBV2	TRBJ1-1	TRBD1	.	TGTGCCAGCAGTGGGGACAGGAGGGACACTGAAGCTTTCTTT	CASSGDRRDTEAFF
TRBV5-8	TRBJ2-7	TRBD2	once	TGTGCCAGCAGCCATCTTCCGGGACTAGCGGGAAACGAGCAGTACTTC	CASSHLPGLAGNEQYF
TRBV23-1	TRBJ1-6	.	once	TGCGCCACCCTAGGGGTCCATCAGGGGAACCTTAATTCACCCCTCCACTTT	CATLGVHQGNLNSPLHF
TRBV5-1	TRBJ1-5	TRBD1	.	TGCGCCAGCAGCCCAGGGGGTACAGCGAATCAGCCCCAGCATTTT	CASSPGGTANQPQHF
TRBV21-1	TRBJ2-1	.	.	TGTGCCAGCAGCAAAGCCAGCGGGAGGAAATCCTACAATGAGCAGTTCTTC	CASSKASGRKSYNEQFF
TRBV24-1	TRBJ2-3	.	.	TGTGCCACCAGTGAAGGCAGGGCGGGCACAGATACGCAGTATTTT	CATSEGRAGTDTQYF
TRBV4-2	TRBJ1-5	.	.	TGTGCCAGCAGCCCCCGGGGAGCTGGAGATCAGCCCCAGCATTTT	CASSPRGAGDQPQHF
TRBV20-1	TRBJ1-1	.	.	TGCAGTGCTAGGGGGGGAAAAGCTTTCTTT	CSARGGKAFF
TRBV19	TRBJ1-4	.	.	TGTGCCAGCCACCCCCGGGTGGGAAAACTGTTTTTT	CASHPRVGKLFF
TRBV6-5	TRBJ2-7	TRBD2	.	TGTGCCAGCAGAGCGGGACTAGCGTCCAGCGAGCAGTACTTC	CASRAGLASSEQYF
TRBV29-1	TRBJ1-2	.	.	TGCAGCGTCGAGGACGTAGGGGGTACTGGGGGCTACACCTTC	CSVEDVGGTGGYTF